A single T cell receptor (beta chain) is shown here with its context. The antigen is undetermined. The CDR3 consists of 16 residues. The germline gives CDR1 SGHTA, CDR2 FQGNSA. Deletions cut 6 bases from V and 6 bases from J, with 23 bases between. This sample is drawn from a study of OX40 agonist ivuxolimab in advanced cancers. Whole-study results and caveats: In general, CD8+ T cells held more expanded clones than CD4+ did, on average.

Repertoires were generated with immunoSEQ multiplex PCR, while TCRdb's copy carries only in-frame clones and drops some. The data contain around 65,000 clones, 92% of them singletons. This specimen was CD4+ or CD8+ T cells sorted from blood, taken in a trial of the OX40 agonist ivuxolimab. This sequence originates from an adult with an advanced solid tumor such as melanoma, head and neck, liver or kidney cancer. This chain connects TRBV7-2 to TRBJ1-1; D unclear. CDR3 DNA sequence: TGTGCCAGCAGACGAAGTAGTGGCCCGGCGGACTCTGAAGCTTTCTTT. It encodes CASRRSSGPADSEAFF. The variable domain in full, with the rest retrieved from reference TRBV7-2 and TRBJ1-1, is GAGVSQSPSNKVTEKGKDVELRCDPISGHTALYWYRQSLGQGLEFLIYFQGNSAPDKSGLPSDRFSAERTGGSVSTLTIQRTQQEDSAVYLCASRRSSGPADSEAFFGQGTRLTVV.